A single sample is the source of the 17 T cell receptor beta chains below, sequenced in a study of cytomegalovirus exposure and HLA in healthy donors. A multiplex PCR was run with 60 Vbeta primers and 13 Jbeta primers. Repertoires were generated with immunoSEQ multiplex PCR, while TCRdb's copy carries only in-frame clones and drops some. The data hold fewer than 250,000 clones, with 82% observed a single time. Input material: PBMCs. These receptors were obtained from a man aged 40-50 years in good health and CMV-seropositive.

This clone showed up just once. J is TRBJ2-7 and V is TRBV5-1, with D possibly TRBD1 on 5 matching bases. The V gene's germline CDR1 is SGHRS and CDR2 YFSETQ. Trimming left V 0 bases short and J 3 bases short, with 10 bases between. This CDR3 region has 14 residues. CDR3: CASSLAPGNYEQYF. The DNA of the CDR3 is TGCGCCAGCAGCTTGGCCCCAGGGAACTACGAGCAGTACTTC.

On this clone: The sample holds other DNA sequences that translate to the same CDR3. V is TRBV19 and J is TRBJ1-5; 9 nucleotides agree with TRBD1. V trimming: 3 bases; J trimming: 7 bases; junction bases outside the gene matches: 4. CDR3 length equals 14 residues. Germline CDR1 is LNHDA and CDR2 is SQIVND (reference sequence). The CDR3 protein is CASSIWTGDQPQHF. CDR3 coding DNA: TGTGCCAGTAGTATCTGGACAGGGGACCAGCCCCAGCATTTT.

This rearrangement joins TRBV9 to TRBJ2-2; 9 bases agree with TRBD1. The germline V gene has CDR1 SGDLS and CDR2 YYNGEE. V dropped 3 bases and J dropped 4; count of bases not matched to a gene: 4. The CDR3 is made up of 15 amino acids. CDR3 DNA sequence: TGTGCCAGCAGCGGGGGACAGGGTGGCACCGGGGAGCTGTTTTTT. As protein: CASSGGQGGTGELFF.

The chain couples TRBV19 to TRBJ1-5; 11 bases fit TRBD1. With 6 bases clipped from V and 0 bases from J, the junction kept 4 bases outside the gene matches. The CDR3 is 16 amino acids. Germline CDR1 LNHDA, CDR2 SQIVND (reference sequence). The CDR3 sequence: CASSGQGAYSNQPQHF. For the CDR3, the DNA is TGTGCCAGTAGCGGACAGGGGGCCTATAGCAATCAGCCCCAGCATTTT.

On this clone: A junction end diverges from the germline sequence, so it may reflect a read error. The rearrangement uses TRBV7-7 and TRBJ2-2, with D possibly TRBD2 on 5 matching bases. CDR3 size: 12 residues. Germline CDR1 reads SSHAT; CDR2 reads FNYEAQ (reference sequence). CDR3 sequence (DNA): TGTGCTAGCAGCTCGGAGGCCGGGGAGCTGTTTTTT. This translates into CASSSEAGELFF.

CDR3 nucleotides: TGCGCCAGCAGCCTAGCCGTAGGGCAGCTAGGCTACGAGCAGTACTTC. Protein: CASSLAVGQLGYEQYF. The V and J genes are TRBV5-1 and TRBJ2-7, with TRBD2 as a possible D gene (5 bases). The CDR3 spans 16 residues. Deletions cut 4 bases from V and 3 bases from J, with 20 bases between. The germline gives CDR1 SGHRS, CDR2 YFSETQ.

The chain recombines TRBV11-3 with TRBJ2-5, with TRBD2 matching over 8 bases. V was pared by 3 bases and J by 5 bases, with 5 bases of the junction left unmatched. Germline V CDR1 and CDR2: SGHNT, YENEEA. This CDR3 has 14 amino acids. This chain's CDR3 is CASSFRVAGETQYF. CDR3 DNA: TGTGCCAGCAGCTTCAGAGTAGCGGGGGAGACCCAGTACTTC.

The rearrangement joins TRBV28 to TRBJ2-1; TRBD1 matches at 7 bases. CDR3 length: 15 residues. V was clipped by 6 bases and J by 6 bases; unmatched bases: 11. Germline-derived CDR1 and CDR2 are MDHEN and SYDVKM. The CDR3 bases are TGTGCCAGCAGCAGACAGGGAACGGGGTCCAATGAGCAGTTCTTC. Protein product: CASSRQGTGSNEQFF.

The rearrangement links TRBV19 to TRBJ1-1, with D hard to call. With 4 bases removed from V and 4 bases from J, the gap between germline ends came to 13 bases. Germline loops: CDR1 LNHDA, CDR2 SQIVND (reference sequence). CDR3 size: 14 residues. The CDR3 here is CASSTALGGTEAFF. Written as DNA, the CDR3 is TGTGCCAGTAGTACCGCTCTAGGAGGCACTGAAGCTTTCTTT.

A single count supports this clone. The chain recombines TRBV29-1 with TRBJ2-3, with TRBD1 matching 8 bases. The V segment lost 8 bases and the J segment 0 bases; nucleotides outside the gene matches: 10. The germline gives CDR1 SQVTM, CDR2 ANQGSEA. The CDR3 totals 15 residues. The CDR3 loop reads CSSTGTGGSTDTQYF. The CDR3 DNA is TGCAGCTCTACCGGGACAGGAGGAAGCACAGATACGCAGTATTTT.

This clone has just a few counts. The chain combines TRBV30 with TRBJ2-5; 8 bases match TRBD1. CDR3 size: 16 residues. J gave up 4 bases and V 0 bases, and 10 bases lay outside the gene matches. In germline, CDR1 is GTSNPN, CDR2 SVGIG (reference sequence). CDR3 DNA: TGTGCCTGGAGTGTTGGGACAGGTAAAGGTGGAGAGACCCAGTACTTC. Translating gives CAWSVGTGKGGETQYF.

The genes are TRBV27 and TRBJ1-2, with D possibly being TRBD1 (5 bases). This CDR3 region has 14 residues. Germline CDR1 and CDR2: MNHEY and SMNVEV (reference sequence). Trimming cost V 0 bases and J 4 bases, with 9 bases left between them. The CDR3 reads CASSLSGDGYGYTF. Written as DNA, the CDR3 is TGTGCCAGCAGTTTATCAGGGGATGGCTATGGCTACACCTTC.

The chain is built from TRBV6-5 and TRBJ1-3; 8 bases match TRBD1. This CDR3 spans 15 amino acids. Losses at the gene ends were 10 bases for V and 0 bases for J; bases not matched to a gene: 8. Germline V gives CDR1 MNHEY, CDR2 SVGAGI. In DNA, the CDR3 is TGTGCCACCTCGGCAGGGGGCCTCTCTGGAAACACCATATATTTT. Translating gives CATSAGGLSGNTIYF.

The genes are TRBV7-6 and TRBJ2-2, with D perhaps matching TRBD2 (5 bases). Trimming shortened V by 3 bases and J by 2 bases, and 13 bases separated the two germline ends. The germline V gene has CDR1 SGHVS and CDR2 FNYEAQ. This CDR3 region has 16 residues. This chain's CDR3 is CASSFLRESNTGELFF. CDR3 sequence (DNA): TGTGCCAGCAGCTTCTTAAGGGAGTCAAACACCGGGGAGCTGTTTTTT. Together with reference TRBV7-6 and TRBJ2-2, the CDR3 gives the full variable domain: GAGVSQSPRYKVTKRGQDVALRCDPISGHVSLYWYRQALGQGPEFLTYFNYEAQQDKSGLPNDRFSAERPEGSISTLTIQRTEQRDSAMYRCASSFLRESNTGELFFGEGSRLTVL.

The CDR3 DNA sequence: TGCAGCGTTGTTCAGGGCCCCTACGAGCAGTACTTC. It translates to CSVVQGPYEQYF. The chain recombines TRBV29-1 with TRBJ2-5; perhaps TRBD1 as D (5 bases). The last part of the DNA fits TRBJ2-7 better; the J call may be wrong. The CDR3 totals 12 residues. Germline values: CDR1 SQVTM, CDR2 ANQGSEA.

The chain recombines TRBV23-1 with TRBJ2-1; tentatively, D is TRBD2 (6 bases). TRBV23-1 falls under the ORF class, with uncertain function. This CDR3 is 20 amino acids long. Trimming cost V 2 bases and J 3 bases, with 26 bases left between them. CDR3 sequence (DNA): TGCGCCAGCAGTCAACGGACTATTCCGGAACCGGCGGGTTACTACAATGAGCAGTTCTTC. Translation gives CASSQRTIPEPAGYYNEQFF.

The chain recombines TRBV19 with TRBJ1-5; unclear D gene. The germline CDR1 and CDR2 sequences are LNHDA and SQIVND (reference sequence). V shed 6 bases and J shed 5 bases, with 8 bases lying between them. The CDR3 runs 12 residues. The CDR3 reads CASRPRDQPQHF. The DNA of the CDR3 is TGTGCCAGTAGACCTCGGGATCAGCCCCAGCATTTT.